A single sample gave rise to the 9 T cell receptor beta chains below, sequenced in a study of T cell responses to AZD1222 COVID-19 vaccine. Generated by immunoSEQ multiplex PCR, the TCRdb table keeps only in-frame clones and is missing some. This repertoire shows 120,000 or so clones, more than 70% found once; its top ten account for approximately 15%. This sample comprised peripheral blood, obtained 28 days after the second AZD1222 dose. The receptors come from an adult who received the AZD1222 COVID-19 vaccine.

The chain recombines TRBV18 with TRBJ2-1; no firm D call. CDR3 length: 15 residues. Trimming stripped 1 base from V and 0 bases from J, with 7 bases between. In germline, CDR1 is KGHSH, CDR2 LQKENI. The CDR3 here is CASSPQGYSYNEQFF. DNA for the CDR3: TGTGCCAGCTCACCACAGGGTTACTCCTACAATGAGCAGTTCTTC.

This clone has just a few counts. The CDR3 DNA sequence: TGTGCCAGCAGCTCTCCCCCGGAGACATTTTCTGGAAACACCATATATTTT. Translating it yields CASSSPPETFSGNTIYF. This rearrangement joins TRBV7-9 to TRBJ1-3, with D hard to call. Trimming left V 4 bases short and J 1 base short, with 17 bases between. The CDR3 sequence is 17 residues long. CDR1 and CDR2 (germline): SEHNR, FQNEAQ (reference sequence).

The chain carries TRBV14 and TRBJ2-2; TRBD2 agrees at 10 bases. V was pared by 5 bases and J by 8 bases, with 5 bases of the junction left unmatched. CDR3 size: 14 residues. Germline assignment: CDR1 SGHDN and CDR2 FVKESK. The chain's CDR3 is CASSALAGRGELFF. In nucleotides, the CDR3 is TGTGCCAGCAGCGCACTAGCGGGACGTGGGGAGCTGTTTTTT.

The V and J genes are TRBV5-1 and TRBJ1-5; a weak D match, TRBD1 (5 bases). In germline, CDR1 is SGHRS, CDR2 YFSETQ. The CDR3 spans 15 residues. V lost 4 bases, J lost 0 bases, and 11 bases lay in between. CDR3 amino acids: CASSLGRDSNQPQHF. CDR3 bases: TGCGCCAGCAGCCTTGGCAGGGATAGCAATCAGCCCCAGCATTTT.

This sequence joins TRBV20-1 and TRBJ1-5; D gene uncertain. The CDR3 consists of 14 residues. The V end lost 3 bases, the J end lost 4 bases, and 13 bases lay between the germline ends. Germline assignment: CDR1 DFQATT and CDR2 SNEGSKA (reference sequence). The CDR3, as DNA: TGCAGTGCTAGTAGGGCAGAAATAAATCAGCCCCAGCATTTT. It translates to CSASRAEINQPQHF.

This chain connects TRBV7-9 to TRBJ1-2; D is undetermined. The CDR3 has 13 residues. V gave up 1 base and J gave up 3 bases, with 6 bases separating them. In germline, CDR1 is SEHNR, CDR2 FQNEAQ (reference sequence). The chain's CDR3 is CASSLDRDYGYTF. In DNA, the CDR3 is TGTGCCAGCAGCTTAGACAGAGACTATGGCTACACCTTC.

The chain joins TRBV7-8 to TRBJ1-5; D gene unclear. Per germline, CDR1 SGHVS and CDR2 FQNEAQ. The CDR3 totals 15 residues. Trimming removed 1 base at V and 4 bases at J, with 11 bases between. CDR3 coding DNA: TGTGCCAGCAGCTTAGAAACTTTTCGGAATCAGCCCCAGCATTTT. Translation gives CASSLETFRNQPQHF.

This chain uses TRBV7-2 with TRBJ1-2, with D perhaps TRBD1 (5 bases). CDR1 is SGHTA and CDR2 is FQGNSA in the germline V gene. This CDR3 has 15 residues. V shed 4 bases and J shed 9 bases, with 21 bases lying between them. Here the CDR3 DNA reads TGTGCCAGCAGCTGGAAAGGACAAGGGATGTGGAGCTACACCTTC. Amino acid sequence: CASSWKGQGMWSYTF.

This clone appeared a single time. The chain recombines TRBV5-4 with TRBJ1-3; D is undetermined. The ends were cut back, 0 bases at V and 6 bases at J, with 10 bases in the middle. This CDR3 region has 14 residues. CDR1 SGHNT and CDR2 YYREEE come from the germline V gene (reference sequence). In DNA form, the CDR3 reads TGTGCCAGCAGCTTGGGACGCTCGCTAAACACCATATATTTT. This sequence encodes CASSLGRSLNTIYF.